This is a list of T cell receptor beta chains from one sample in a study of blood T cell repertoires in COVID-19. TCRdb's table, derived via immunoSEQ multiplex PCR, lists solely in-frame clones and lacks some. The table shows 250,000 to 300,000 clones, with roughly 93% occurring only once. The sequenced sample consisted of PBMCs or T cells enriched from blood (not recorded which). The receptors derive from a woman between 40 and 50 years old with acute COVID-19. The CDR3 runs from the conserved cysteine through the conserved F or W. A D gene is named only where the DNA matches it firmly. Clone size, where shown, is once, few, many, or a class for clones that have expanded.

>-|TRBV9|TRBJ2-1|-
TGTGCCAGCAGCCGGAGTGTCGGGGGAGACAATGAGCAGTTCTTC
CASSRSVGGDNEQFF
>-|TRBV6-5|TRBJ2-7|TRBD2
TGTGCCAGCAGTCCTCCGGGAGGGCATAAAGAGCAGTACTTC
CASSPPGGHKEQYF
>-|TRBV30|TRBJ1-1|-
TGTGCCTGGAGTGTACCCCTGCGGGCTTTCTTT
CAWSVPLRAFF
>-|TRBV7-9|TRBJ1-5|TRBD1
TGTGCCAGCAGCGGCGACAGGGGACGAAATCAGCCCCAGCATTTT
CASSGDRGRNQPQHF
>once|TRBV18|TRBJ2-3|-
TGTGCCAGCTCACCACTGCTGGAGGGCACAGATACGCAGTATTTT
CASSPLLEGTDTQYF
>-|TRBV6-5|TRBJ1-1|TRBD1
TGTGCCAGCAGTTACTCGACAGCAGGGGGCAACACTGAAGCTTTCTTT
CASSYSTAGGNTEAFF
>-|TRBV7-2|TRBJ2-7|TRBD2
TGTGCCAGCAGCGCGGGACTAGCGGTCTCCTACGAGCAGTACTTC
CASSAGLAVSYEQYF
>-|TRBV7-2|TRBJ1-2|-
TGTGCCAGCAGCTTAGCGCACGGGGGTAGGGGCTACACCTTC
CASSLAHGGRGYTF
>-|TRBV11-1|TRBJ2-1|TRBD2
TGTGCCAGCAGCTTAGCGGCTAGCGGGAGGATCAATGAGCAGTTCTTC
CASSLAASGRINEQFF
>few|TRBV10-2|TRBJ2-1|TRBD2
TGCGCCAGCAGGGAGCTACTAGCGGGAAGAAATGAGCAGTTCTTC
CASRELLAGRNEQFF
>-|TRBV5-5|TRBJ1-2|-
TGTGCCAGCAGCTTGGGACAGTTGTATGGCTACACCTTC
CASSLGQLYGYTF
>few|TRBV7-2|TRBJ2-7|-
TGTGCCAGCAGCTTAGCGCGCGGTCTCGAGCAGTACTTC
CASSLARGLEQYF
>-|TRBV24-1|TRBJ1-5|-
TGTGCGATCGGGGATAGCAATCAGCCCCAGCATTTT
CAIGDSNQPQHF
>few|TRBV7-9|TRBJ2-1|-
TGTGCCAGCAGCTCGGTCAGCGGGTGGCTATCCAATGAGCAGTTCTTC
CASSSVSGWLSNEQFF
>-|TRBV4-1|TRBJ1-2|TRBD1
TGCGCCAGCAGCCAAGGCGAGGGACAGCCCTATGGCTACACCTTC
CASSQGEGQPYGYTF
>-|TRBV4-1|TRBJ1-5|-
TGCGCCAGCAGCCAAACCCAGGGTCAGCCCCAGCATTTT
CASSQTQGQPQHF
>-|TRBV28|TRBJ2-7|-
TGTGCCAGCGCCCTACAGGGCTCTCCCTACGAGCAGTACTTC
CASALQGSPYEQYF
>few|TRBV19|TRBJ1-3|-
TGTGCCACGGGGACTTCTGGAAACACCATATATTTT
CATGTSGNTIYF
>-|TRBV19|TRBJ1-5|TRBD1
TGTGCCAGTAGTTCAGGAGGGGACAGCTATCAGCCCCAGCATTTT
CASSSGGDSYQPQHF
>-|TRBV6-2/TRBV6-3|TRBJ2-1|TRBD1
TGTGCCAGCAGTAAACAGGGGAATGAGCAGTTCTTC
CASSKQGNEQFF
>-|TRBV6-2/TRBV6-3|TRBJ2-3|-
TGTGCCAGCAGTTACTCAACAGCAACAGATACGCAGTATTTT
CASSYSTATDTQYF
>-|TRBV5-6|TRBJ1-5|-
TGTGCCAGCAGCTTGGCAGGGCAGGGGCACAATCAGCCCCAGCATTTT
CASSLAGQGHNQPQHF
>once|TRBV11-2|TRBJ1-1|-
TGTGCCAGCAGCTTAGTCCCACTCTTTCGAACTACTGAAGCTTTCTTT
CASSLVPLFRTTEAFF
>-|TRBV6-2/TRBV6-3|TRBJ2-2|TRBD2
TGTGCCAGCAGTTACCCCACAGGGCGGAGCGGGGGGACAACGAACACCGGGGAGCTGTTTTTT
CASSYPTGRSGGTTNTGELFF
>-|TRBV7-9|TRBJ1-4|-
TGTGCCAGCAGCTTAGACAGGCAGGGTGGTGAAAAACTGTTTTTT
CASSLDRQGGEKLFF
>-|TRBV27|TRBJ1-2|-
TGTGCCAGCAGTTGGGGGCAGGGTGGTGGCTACACCTTC
CASSWGQGGGYTF
>-|TRBV7-6|TRBJ2-3|TRBD2
TGTGCCAGCAGCTTACTAGCGGGGGCTAGCACAGATACGCAGTATTTT
CASSLLAGASTDTQYF
>-|TRBV6-4|TRBJ2-7|-
TGTGCCAGCAGTGCTTCGGCAGGCGATACCTACGAGCAGTACTTC
CASSASAGDTYEQYF
>-|TRBV27|TRBJ1-2|-
TGTGCCAGCAGTTTATATAGGGGAATAGGCTCTGGCTACACCTTC
CASSLYRGIGSGYTF
>-|TRBV6-5|TRBJ2-3|-
TGTGCCAGCAGTTACTTTGCAGGTAGCACAGATACGCAGTATTTT
CASSYFAGSTDTQYF
>-|TRBV30|TRBJ1-2|-
TGTGCCTGGAGTGTAGCCAGTATAGCTGGCTACACCTTC
CAWSVASIAGYTF
>-|TRBV19|TRBJ2-3|-
TGTGCCAGTAGTATTCGGGGGAGTAGCACAGATACGCAGTATTTT
CASSIRGSSTDTQYF
>-|TRBV2|TRBJ1-6|-
TGTGCCAGCAGCCCCCTCGGGGGATATAATTCACCCCTCCACTTT
CASSPLGGYNSPLHF
>-|TRBV18|TRBJ2-1|TRBD1
TGTGCCAGCTCACCGGGACAGGGATGGAATGAGCAGTTCTTC
CASSPGQGWNEQFF
>-|TRBV5-4|TRBJ2-7|-
TGTGCCAGCAGCTCCGCCTGGGGGGGGCGGACCTACGAGCAGTACTTC
CASSSAWGGRTYEQYF